The clone carrying this TCR beta chain was seen a handful of times. The data originate from a study of blood T cell repertoires in COVID-19. Per the study methods: Estimates of nucleated cell counts were drawn from the amplification of reference gene primers. The assay was immunoSEQ multiplex PCR, and TCRdb's table has in-frame clones only and misses some. V and J calls and clone size are as listed in that table; D and trimming were resolved from the DNA. The sample has over 50,000 clones; 65% to 85% are singletons. Germline V gene sequence: CDR1 LNHDA, CDR2 SQIVND (reference sequence). The germline V and J ends were trimmed by 2 bases and 2 bases, with 22 bases remaining between them. This CDR3 contains 19 residues.

The sample was peripheral blood. This TCR derives from an elderly man with active or convalescent COVID-19. The chain combines TRBV19 with TRBJ1-5, with D possibly being TRBD1 (6 bases). The CDR3 DNA sequence: TGTGCCAGTAGTATAAGGCGGCAGGGGTATTTTGATGGCAATCAGCCCCAGCATTTT. It codes for CASSIRRQGYFDGNQPQHF.